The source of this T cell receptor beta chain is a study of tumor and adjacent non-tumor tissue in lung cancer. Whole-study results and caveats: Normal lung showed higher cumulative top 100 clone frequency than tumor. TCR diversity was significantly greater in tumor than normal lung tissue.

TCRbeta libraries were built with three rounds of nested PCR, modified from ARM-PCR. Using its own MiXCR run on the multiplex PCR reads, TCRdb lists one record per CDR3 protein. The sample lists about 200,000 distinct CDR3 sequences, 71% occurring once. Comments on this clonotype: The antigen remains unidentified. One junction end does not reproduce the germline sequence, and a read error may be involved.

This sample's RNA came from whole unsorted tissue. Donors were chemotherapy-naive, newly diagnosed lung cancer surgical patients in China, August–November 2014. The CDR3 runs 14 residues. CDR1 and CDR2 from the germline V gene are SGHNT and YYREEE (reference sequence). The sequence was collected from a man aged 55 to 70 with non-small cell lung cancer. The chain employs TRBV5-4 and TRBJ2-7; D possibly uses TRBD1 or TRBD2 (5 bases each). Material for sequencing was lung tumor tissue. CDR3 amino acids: CASSCAAGAYEQYF. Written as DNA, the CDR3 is TGTGCCAGCAGCTGTGCGGCCGGGGCCTACGAGCAATACTTC.